This T cell receptor (beta chain) was obtained from a study of blood T cell repertoires in COVID-19. About the research overall: PBMCs, B-cell-depleted T cells, or T cells provided the cDNA or gDNA that made up the material.

Original data processing: Counts of nucleated cells, estimated from reference gene primer amplification, were obtained. Only in-frame clones appear in the TCRdb table, and some are missing; sequencing was by immunoSEQ multiplex PCR. V, J and clone size are taken as reported in that table, and D and trimming were inferred from the DNA itself. The table lists 65,000 to 90,000 clones, about 91% of them singletons. CDR3 length: 14 residues. CDR1 is MGHDK and CDR2 is SYGVNS in the germline V gene. V lost 8 bases, J lost 1 base, and 14 bases lay in between. This chain connects TRBV25-1 to TRBJ1-1; D is unclear. This TCR was recovered from a woman aged 80 or over with acute or convalescent COVID-19. The sequenced sample consisted of peripheral blood. The CDR3 DNA sequence: TGTGCCAGCCTAGATAGACCGGGGAACACTGAAGCTTTCTTT. It is translated as CASLDRPGNTEAFF. Full variable domain (outside the CDR3, taken from reference TRBV25-1 and TRBJ1-1): EADIYQTPRYLVIGTGKKITLECSQTMGHDKMYWYQQDPGMELHLIHYSYGVNSTEKGDLSSESTVSRIRTEHFPLTLESARPSHTSQYLCASLDRPGNTEAFFGQGTRLTVV.